This note documents a single TCR beta chain sequence. The antigen is undetermined. The CDR3 has 14 residues. Per the germline V gene, CDR1 is SGHRS and CDR2 is YFSETQ. The V gene lost 4 bases and the J gene lost 6 bases, with 15 bases spanning the gap. These data come from a study of cytomegalovirus exposure and HLA in healthy donors. General study points: Most TCR sequences showed up rarely, but some public TCRs showed up in many donors. One later analysis reportedly identified an Asian-associated ancestry cluster that showed fewer N-insertions than the approximately 700-donor mean. Serostatus for CMV was the only available immune exposure information.

The PCR contained 60 Vbeta and 13 Jbeta primers. TCRdb keeps only in-frame clones here, not all; method: immunoSEQ multiplex PCR. The table shows a few hundred thousand clones, with over 70% occurring only once. The TCR was taken from a woman aged 55 to 70 in good health and CMV-seropositive. Sequenced sample: PBMCs. The V call is TRBV5-1, the J call TRBJ2-3; D not resolved. CDR3 in DNA: TGCGCCAGCAGCCCATTGACTTCCCAGGATACGCAGTATTTT. Protein sequence: CASSPLTSQDTQYF.